These T cell receptor beta chains were read from a single sample in a study of blood T cells in healthy people across ages. TCRdb fed the 5' RACE reads into MiXCR, producing one record per CDR3 protein. The sample carries some 900,000 distinct CDR3 sequences, approximately 49% recorded once. The sequenced material came from blood. These receptors all stem from a man aged 25 to 40 in good health. The CDR3 runs from the conserved cysteine through the conserved F or W. A D gene is named only where the DNA matches it firmly.

D gene: TRBD1; V gene: TRBV3-1; J gene: TRBJ2-7; CDR3 length: 13; CDR3 protein: CASAGQGSYEQYF
D gene: TRBD1; V gene: TRBV2; J gene: TRBJ1-4; CDR3 length: 15; CDR3 protein: CASSFQTGAKEKLFF
D gene: -; V gene: TRBV7-2; J gene: TRBJ2-5; CDR3 length: 11; CDR3 protein: CASSFLRSQYF
D gene: TRBD2; V gene: TRBV6-1; J gene: TRBJ2-1; CDR3 length: 17; CDR3 protein: CASTPPSGGTIYNEQFF
D gene: TRBD2; V gene: TRBV24-1; J gene: TRBJ2-1; CDR3 length: 18; CDR3 protein: CATSNLGSSGGANNEQFF
D gene: -; V gene: TRBV6-4; J gene: TRBJ2-3; CDR3 length: 12; CDR3 protein: CARSDSGDTQYF
D gene: TRBD2; V gene: TRBV6-5; J gene: TRBJ2-7; CDR3 length: 15; CDR3 protein: CASSGSGGAFYEQYF
D gene: TRBD1; V gene: TRBV4-1; J gene: TRBJ1-4; CDR3 length: 15; CDR3 protein: CASSGGQGRDEKLFF
D gene: TRBD1; V gene: TRBV6-2/TRBV6-3; J gene: -; CDR3 length: 16; CDR3 protein: CASSHRTGVSYNEQYF
D gene: TRBD1; V gene: TRBV5-1; J gene: TRBJ2-7; CDR3 length: 14; CDR3 protein: CASSFTGQAYGQYF
D gene: TRBD2; V gene: TRBV5-1; J gene: TRBJ2-3; CDR3 length: 17; CDR3 protein: CASSANPSGGSTDTQYF
D gene: TRBD2; V gene: TRBV6-5; J gene: TRBJ2-5; CDR3 length: 13; CDR3 protein: CASSPREGETQYF
D gene: -; V gene: TRBV4-2; J gene: TRBJ2-5; CDR3 length: 14; CDR3 protein: CASSQDMARGTQYF
D gene: -; V gene: TRBV20-1; J gene: TRBJ2-7; CDR3 length: 15; CDR3 protein: CSASQRRDPSYEQYF
D gene: -; V gene: TRBV20-1; J gene: TRBJ2-5; CDR3 length: 13; CDR3 protein: CSLPRTGHETQYF
D gene: -; V gene: TRBV6-6; J gene: TRBJ2-7; CDR3 length: 13; CDR3 protein: CASSDGPGGEQYF
D gene: TRBD1; V gene: TRBV29-1; J gene: TRBJ2-1; CDR3 length: 13; CDR3 protein: CSVEATGGDEQFF
D gene: -; V gene: TRBV6-1; J gene: TRBJ1-1; CDR3 length: 13; CDR3 protein: CASSEDLLREAFF